One sample yielded the 4 T cell receptor beta chains listed below, sequenced in a study of blood T cell repertoires in COVID-19. Generated by immunoSEQ multiplex PCR, the TCRdb table keeps only in-frame clones and is missing some. The sample holds about 530,000 clones; about 89% are singletons and the top ten take roughly 8%. What was sequenced was peripheral blood. All receptors derive from a woman aged 45-65 years with COVID-19, enrolled during active disease.

This chain uses TRBV7-5 with TRBJ1-1; the table's TRBD1 call for D was not verified on the DNA. TRBV7-5 represents a pseudogene. The CDR3 is 13 amino acids. The CDR3 DNA reads TGTGCCAGCAGCCCTCTCATCAGGGTAGAAGCTTTCTTT. Its protein is CASSPLIRVEAFF.

The gene calls are TRBV19 and TRBJ1-5, with D possibly TRBD1 on 6 matching bases. The CDR3 runs to 12 residues. The germline CDR1 and CDR2 sequences are LNHDA and SQIVND (reference sequence). Trimming left V 7 bases short and J 5 bases short, with 9 bases between. CDR3 bases: TGTGCCAGTACGTACAGGGATCAGCCCCAGCATTTT. Translation gives CASTYRDQPQHF.

The chain couples TRBV29-1 to TRBJ2-7; 9 positions match TRBD1. This CDR3 comprises 12 residues. V gave up 7 bases and J gave up 5 bases; unmatched junction bases: 6. Germline V CDR1 and CDR2: SQVTM, ANQGSEA. The CDR3: CSGGDRVHEQYF. CDR3 bases: TGCAGCGGGGGGGACAGGGTCCACGAGCAGTACTTC.

In its sample, this clone was seen a few times. This chain uses TRBV9 with TRBJ2-2; 12 bases match TRBD2. The length of the CDR3 is 15 residues. CDR1 SGDLS and CDR2 YYNGEE come from the germline V gene. Unmatched junction bases numbered 5, after V lost 3 bases and J lost 8 bases. DNA of the CDR3: TGTGCCAGCAGCGCCGGACTAGCGGGGAGAGGGGAGCTGTTTTTT. Amino acid sequence: CASSAGLAGRGELFF.